This T cell receptor (beta chain) originates from a study of T cells in pancreatic ductal adenocarcinoma. Selected pancreatic ductal adenocarcinoma patients had undergone surgery without neoadjuvant therapy. Profiled with immunoSEQ multiplex PCR; TCRdb holds only in-frame clones, not every one. Among roughly 100,000 clones, nearly 95% were seen once, and the ten largest hold roughly 3%. The CDR3 is 16 amino acids. V lost 0 bases to trimming and J lost 7 bases; unmatched junction nucleotides: 4. Germline CDR1 reads LGHNA; CDR2 reads YNFKEQ. Sequenced input: PBMCs. The receptor was derived from a human donor with pancreatic ductal adenocarcinoma. The J gene is TRBJ2-4, the V gene TRBV4-2; 12 nucleotides match TRBD2. The CDR3 DNA reads TGTGCCAGCAGCCAAGATCCGACTAGCGGGAGCAACATTCAGTACTTC. This codes for CASSQDPTSGSNIQYF.